This T cell receptor (beta chain) derives from a study of persistence of HIV-infected CD4 T cells. Study context: The sample holds CD4+ T cells responsive to CMV or HIV-1 Gag.

The stimulus was lysate of CMV-infected fibroblasts, approximately 9.7 ug/mL. Memory cells lacking CD40L and CD69 with high CD45RO were sorted. The germline V gene has CDR1 GTSNPN and CDR2 SVGIG (reference sequence). This CDR3 spans 14 amino acids. V was pared by 7 bases and J by 3 bases, with 16 bases between. This clone has more than one count but fewer than ten. Its specificity is not known. The immunoSEQ assay was version 4, run in survey mode. Profiled with immunoSEQ multiplex PCR; TCRdb holds only in-frame clones, not every one. Of tens of thousands of clones in the sample, about 81% are singletons; the top ten hold under 3.5%. Study-wide results and caveats: The rare CMV-responding cells with HIV-1 proviruses were not separately TCR-sequenced.

Sequences were derived from CD4+ T cells sorted from PBMCs after approximately 19-hour stimulation, sampled from a patient who received antiretroviral therapy. The chain couples TRBV30 to TRBJ1-3; D might be TRBD1 (6 bases). The TCR was taken from an adult man with HIV who was CMV-seropositive. CDR3 sequence: CAFGIRGGGNTIYF. In DNA, the CDR3 is TGTGCCTTCGGCATCAGGGGCGGTGGAAACACCATATATTTT.